This TCR beta chain was identified in a study of T cells in Graves' hyperthyroidism and ophthalmopathy. This clonotype has at least ten counts. Its antigen remains unknown. The CDR3 runs 16 residues. In germline, CDR1 is LNHDA, CDR2 SQIVND (reference sequence). The trim removed 9 bases at V and 5 bases at J, leaving 15 bases unmatched. Whole-study results and caveats: The model anticipated ophthalmopathy a median approximately six months pre-onset.

Patients with uncontrolled infections, other autoimmune diseases, pregnancy or lactation were excluded. The authors took PBMCs from 10 ml fresh peripheral blood. The TCR beta CDR3 regions underwent amplification using RNA transcripts as the source. TCR CDR3 regions were first amplified by RT-PCR with HTBI primers. In TCRdb, the multiplex PCR reads were re-called with MiXCR into one record per CDR3 protein. There are 640,000 or so distinct CDR3 sequences in the sample; roughly 14% occur only once, and roughly 4.5% lies in the top ten. The material sequenced was blood. The clonotype was recovered from a woman aged 40 to 49 with Graves' ophthalmopathy. The chain carries TRBV19 and TRBJ1-5, with TRBD1 identical over 8 bases. CDR3: CARGMGGQGEDQPQHF. DNA of the CDR3: TGTGCCAGGGGGATGGGCGGACAGGGTGAAGATCAGCCCCAGCATTTT.